The rows below give T cell receptor beta chains drawn from one sample of a study of cytomegalovirus exposure and HLA in healthy donors. TCRdb's copy holds only in-frame clones and misses some; the assay was immunoSEQ multiplex PCR. The sample consists of more than 95,000 clones, about 80% of them appearing once. Source material: PBMCs. The receptor set was obtained from a man aged 30 to 45 in good health and CMV-seropositive. Each CDR3 is given with its conserved first and last residue. A D gene is named only where the DNA matches it firmly. Some rows have no size entry. The others give once, few or many, or a class for an expanded clone.

clone_size: -; j_call: TRBJ2-3; d_call: -; v_call: TRBV7-6; cdr3_nt: TGTGCCAGCAGCTTAGTCCCGGGAGTTAGCACAGATACGCAGTATTTT; cdr3_aa: CASSLVPGVSTDTQYF
clone_size: -; j_call: TRBJ2-5; d_call: TRBD2; v_call: TRBV6-5; cdr3_nt: TGTGCCAGCAGGGGACTAGCGGGTTGGGAGACCCAGTACTTC; cdr3_aa: CASRGLAGWETQYF
clone_size: -; j_call: TRBJ2-7; d_call: TRBD2; v_call: TRBV27; cdr3_nt: TGTGCCAGCAGTTCACGGGAGGGCCTATTGGAGTACTTC; cdr3_aa: CASSSREGLLEYF
clone_size: -; j_call: TRBJ1-4; d_call: -; v_call: TRBV5-6; cdr3_nt: TGTGCCAGCAGCTTGGGGCAGGGTGGTGAAAAACTGTTTTTT; cdr3_aa: CASSLGQGGEKLFF
clone_size: once; j_call: TRBJ1-1; d_call: -; v_call: TRBV4-3; cdr3_nt: TGCGCCAGCAGCCAAGAGTCCAGGGGACACGAAGCTTTCTTT; cdr3_aa: CASSQESRGHEAFF
clone_size: -; j_call: TRBJ1-6; d_call: -; v_call: TRBV5-6; cdr3_nt: TGTGCCAGCAGCTTCCCAGGGCACCCCCTCCACTTT; cdr3_aa: CASSFPGHPLHF
clone_size: -; j_call: TRBJ2-2; d_call: TRBD1; v_call: TRBV5-6; cdr3_nt: TGTGCCAGCAGCTTGTATCAATCCGGGACAGGGGGCGGCACCGGGGAGCTGTTTTTT; cdr3_aa: CASSLYQSGTGGGTGELFF
clone_size: few; j_call: TRBJ2-6; d_call: -; v_call: TRBV7-9; cdr3_nt: TGTTCCAGCAGCTCGTCGTCAGGCAGCTCTGGGGCCAACGTCCTGACTTTC; cdr3_aa: CSSSSSSGSSGANVLTF
clone_size: once; j_call: TRBJ2-7; d_call: -; v_call: TRBV27; cdr3_nt: TGTGCCAGCAGCTTCTCCAGTTACTACGAGCAGTACTTC; cdr3_aa: CASSFSSYYEQYF
clone_size: -; j_call: TRBJ2-1; d_call: -; v_call: TRBV12-2; cdr3_nt: TGTGCAAGTCGCTCTAAAACCCAGACTAGCGGCTACAATGAGCAGTTCTTC; cdr3_aa: CASRSKTQTSGYNEQFF
clone_size: many; j_call: TRBJ1-2; d_call: -; v_call: TRBV4-3; cdr3_nt: TGCGCCAGCAGCCAAGGTACAGGGAAGGGCGGCTACACCTTC; cdr3_aa: CASSQGTGKGGYTF
clone_size: -; j_call: TRBJ1-6; d_call: -; v_call: TRBV19; cdr3_nt: TGTGCCAGTGGGAGCTCCTATAATTCACCCCTCCACTTT; cdr3_aa: CASGSSYNSPLHF
clone_size: -; j_call: TRBJ1-2; d_call: TRBD1; v_call: TRBV7-8; cdr3_nt: TGTGCCAGCAGCCCCAAGACAGGGGGCGGCTATGGCTACACCTTC; cdr3_aa: CASSPKTGGGYGYTF
clone_size: -; j_call: TRBJ1-2; d_call: -; v_call: TRBV5-1; cdr3_nt: TGCGCCAGCAGCTCCTCCCCGAGTAACTATGGCTACACCTTC; cdr3_aa: CASSSSPSNYGYTF
clone_size: few; j_call: TRBJ2-3; d_call: -; v_call: TRBV11-2; cdr3_nt: TGTGCCAGCAGCACCACCCGTGGGGACTTCACAGATACGCAGTATTTT; cdr3_aa: CASSTTRGDFTDTQYF
clone_size: once; j_call: TRBJ2-2; d_call: TRBD2; v_call: TRBV7-9; cdr3_nt: TGTTCCAGCAGACAGCCTAGCGGGAGGGACGGGGAGCTGTTTTTT; cdr3_aa: CSSRQPSGRDGELFF
clone_size: -; j_call: TRBJ1-1; d_call: -; v_call: TRBV29-1; cdr3_nt: TGCAGCGTTGAAGGGCCGACTGAAGCTTTCTTT; cdr3_aa: CSVEGPTEAFF
clone_size: -; j_call: TRBJ2-4; d_call: -; v_call: TRBV2; cdr3_nt: TGTGCCAGCAGAGGCGACAGATTAGCCAAAAACAGTCAGTACTTC; cdr3_aa: CASRGDRLAKNSQYF
clone_size: -; j_call: TRBJ1-1; d_call: -; v_call: TRBV5-6; cdr3_nt: TGTGCCAGCAGCCCCCGGGGTATCGACACTGAAGCTTTCTTT; cdr3_aa: CASSPRGIDTEAFF
clone_size: -; j_call: TRBJ1-2; d_call: -; v_call: TRBV7-8; cdr3_nt: TGTGCCAGCAGCGACCGTTGGCACAGGGATCGCACCTTC; cdr3_aa: CASSDRWHRDRTF
clone_size: -; j_call: TRBJ2-1; d_call: TRBD2; v_call: TRBV19; cdr3_nt: TGTGCCAGTAGTGTTCCTAGCGGGGGGTACAATGAGCAGTTCTTC; cdr3_aa: CASSVPSGGYNEQFF
clone_size: -; j_call: TRBJ1-3; d_call: TRBD1; v_call: TRBV5-1; cdr3_nt: TGCGCCAGCAGCCGAAGGCCGACAGGGGTAGGGTCTGGAAACACCATATATTTT; cdr3_aa: CASSRRPTGVGSGNTIYF
clone_size: -; j_call: TRBJ1-2; d_call: -; v_call: TRBV6-6; cdr3_nt: TGTGCCAGCAGTTCGACGGGGGGCGGCTATGGCTACACCTTC; cdr3_aa: CASSSTGGGYGYTF
clone_size: -; j_call: TRBJ1-6; d_call: TRBD1; v_call: TRBV10-1; cdr3_nt: TGCGCCATTACTACAGGGGAAAGCTCCTATAATTCACCCCTCCACTTT; cdr3_aa: CAITTGESSYNSPLHF
clone_size: -; j_call: TRBJ2-1; d_call: -; v_call: TRBV18; cdr3_nt: TGTGCCAGCTCATTCTTATCAGACAATGAGCAGTTCTTC; cdr3_aa: CASSFLSDNEQFF
clone_size: -; j_call: TRBJ2-6; d_call: -; v_call: TRBV4-3; cdr3_nt: TGCGCCAGCAGCCAAGTTGGGGGCCCCGATCTCGGGGCCAACGTCCTGACTTTC; cdr3_aa: CASSQVGGPDLGANVLTF